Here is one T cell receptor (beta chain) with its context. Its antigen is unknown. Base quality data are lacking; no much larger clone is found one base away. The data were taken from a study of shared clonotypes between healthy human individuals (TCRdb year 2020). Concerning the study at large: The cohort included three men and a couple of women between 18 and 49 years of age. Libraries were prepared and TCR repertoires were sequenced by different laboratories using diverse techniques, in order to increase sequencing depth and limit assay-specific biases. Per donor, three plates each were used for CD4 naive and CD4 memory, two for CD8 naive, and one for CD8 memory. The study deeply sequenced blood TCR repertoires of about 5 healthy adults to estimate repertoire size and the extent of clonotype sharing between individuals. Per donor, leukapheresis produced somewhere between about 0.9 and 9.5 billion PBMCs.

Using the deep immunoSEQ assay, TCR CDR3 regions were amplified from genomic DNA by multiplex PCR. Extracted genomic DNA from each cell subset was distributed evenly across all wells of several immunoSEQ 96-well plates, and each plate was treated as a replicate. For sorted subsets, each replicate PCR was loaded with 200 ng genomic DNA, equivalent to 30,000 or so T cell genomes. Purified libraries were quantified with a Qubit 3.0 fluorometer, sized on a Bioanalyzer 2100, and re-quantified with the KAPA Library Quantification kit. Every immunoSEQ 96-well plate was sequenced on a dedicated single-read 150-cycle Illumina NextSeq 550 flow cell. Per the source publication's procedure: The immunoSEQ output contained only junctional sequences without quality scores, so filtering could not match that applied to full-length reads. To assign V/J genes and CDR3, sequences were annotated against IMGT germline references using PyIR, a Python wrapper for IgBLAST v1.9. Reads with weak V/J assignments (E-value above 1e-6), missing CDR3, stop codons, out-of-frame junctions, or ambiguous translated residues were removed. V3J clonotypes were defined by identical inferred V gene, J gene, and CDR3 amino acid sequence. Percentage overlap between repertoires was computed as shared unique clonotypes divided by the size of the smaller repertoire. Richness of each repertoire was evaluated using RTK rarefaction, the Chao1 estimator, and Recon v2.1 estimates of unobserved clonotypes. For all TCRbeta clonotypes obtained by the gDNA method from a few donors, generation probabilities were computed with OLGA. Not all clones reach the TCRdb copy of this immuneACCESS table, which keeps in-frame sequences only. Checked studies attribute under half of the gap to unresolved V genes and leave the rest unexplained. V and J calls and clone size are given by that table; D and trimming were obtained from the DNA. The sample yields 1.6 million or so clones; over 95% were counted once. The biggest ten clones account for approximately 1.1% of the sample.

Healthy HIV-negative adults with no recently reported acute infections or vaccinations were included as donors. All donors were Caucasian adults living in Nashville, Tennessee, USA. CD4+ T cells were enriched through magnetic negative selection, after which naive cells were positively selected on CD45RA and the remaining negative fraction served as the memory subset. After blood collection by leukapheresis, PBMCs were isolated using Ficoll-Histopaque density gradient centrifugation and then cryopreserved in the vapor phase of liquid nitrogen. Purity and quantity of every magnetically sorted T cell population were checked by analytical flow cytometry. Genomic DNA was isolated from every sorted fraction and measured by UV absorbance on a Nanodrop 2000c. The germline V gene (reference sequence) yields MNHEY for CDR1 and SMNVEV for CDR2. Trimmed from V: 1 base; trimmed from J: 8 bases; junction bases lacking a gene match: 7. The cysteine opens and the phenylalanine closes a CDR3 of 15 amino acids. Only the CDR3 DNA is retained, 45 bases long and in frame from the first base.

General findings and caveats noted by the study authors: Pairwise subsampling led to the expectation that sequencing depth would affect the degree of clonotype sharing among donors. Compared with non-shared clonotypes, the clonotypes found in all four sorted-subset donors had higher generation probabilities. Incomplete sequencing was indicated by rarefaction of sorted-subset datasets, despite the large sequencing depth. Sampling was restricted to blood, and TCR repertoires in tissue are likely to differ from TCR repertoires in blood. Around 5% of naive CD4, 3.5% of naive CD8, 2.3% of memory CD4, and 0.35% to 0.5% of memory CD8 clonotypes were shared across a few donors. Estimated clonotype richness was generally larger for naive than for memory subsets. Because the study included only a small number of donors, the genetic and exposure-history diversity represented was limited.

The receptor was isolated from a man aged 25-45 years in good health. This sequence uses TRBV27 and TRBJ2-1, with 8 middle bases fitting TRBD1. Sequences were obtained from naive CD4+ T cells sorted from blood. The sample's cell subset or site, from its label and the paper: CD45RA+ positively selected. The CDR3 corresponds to CASSLFGQGGDEQFF. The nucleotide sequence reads TGTGCCAGCAGTTTATTCGGACAGGGTGGGGATGAGCAGTTCTTC.